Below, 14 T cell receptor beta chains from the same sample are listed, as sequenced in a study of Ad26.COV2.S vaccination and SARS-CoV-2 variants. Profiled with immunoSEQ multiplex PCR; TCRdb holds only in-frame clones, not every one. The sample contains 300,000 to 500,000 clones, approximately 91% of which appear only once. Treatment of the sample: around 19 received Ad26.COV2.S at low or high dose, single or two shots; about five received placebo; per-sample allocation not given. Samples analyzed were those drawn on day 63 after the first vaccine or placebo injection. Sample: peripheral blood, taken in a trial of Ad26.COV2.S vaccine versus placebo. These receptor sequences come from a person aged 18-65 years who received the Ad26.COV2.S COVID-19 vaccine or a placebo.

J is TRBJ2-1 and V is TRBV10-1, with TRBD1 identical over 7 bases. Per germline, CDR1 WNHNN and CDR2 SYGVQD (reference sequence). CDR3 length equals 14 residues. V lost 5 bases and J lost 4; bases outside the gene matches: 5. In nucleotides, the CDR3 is TGCGCCAGCAGTATTGGGACAGAATACAATGAGCAGTTCTTC. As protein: CASSIGTEYNEQFF.

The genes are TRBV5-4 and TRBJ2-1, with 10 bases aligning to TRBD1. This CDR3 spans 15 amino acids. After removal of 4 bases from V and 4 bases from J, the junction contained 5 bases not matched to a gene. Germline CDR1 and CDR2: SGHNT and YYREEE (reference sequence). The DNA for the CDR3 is TGTGCCAGCAGCCCCGGGACAGGGGAATACAATGAGCAGTTCTTC. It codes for CASSPGTGEYNEQFF.

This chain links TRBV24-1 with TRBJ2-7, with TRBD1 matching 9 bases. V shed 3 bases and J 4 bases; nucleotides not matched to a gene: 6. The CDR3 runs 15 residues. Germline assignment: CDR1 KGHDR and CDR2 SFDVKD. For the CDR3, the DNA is TGTGCCACCAGTGATCTACGACAGGGGGTTTACGAGCAGTACTTC. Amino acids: CATSDLRQGVYEQYF.

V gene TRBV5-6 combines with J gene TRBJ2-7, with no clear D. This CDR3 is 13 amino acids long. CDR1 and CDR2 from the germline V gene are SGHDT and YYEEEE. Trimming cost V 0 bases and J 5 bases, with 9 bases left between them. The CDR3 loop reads CASSLDLLNEQYF. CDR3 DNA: TGTGCCAGCAGCTTGGATCTGTTGAACGAGCAGTACTTC.

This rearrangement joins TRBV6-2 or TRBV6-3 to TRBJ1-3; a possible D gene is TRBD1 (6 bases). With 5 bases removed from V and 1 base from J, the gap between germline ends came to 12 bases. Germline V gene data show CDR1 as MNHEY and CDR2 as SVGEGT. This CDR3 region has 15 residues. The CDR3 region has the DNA TGTGCCAGCAGTCATCCCGACAGGTCTGGAAACACCATATATTTT. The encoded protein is CASSHPDRSGNTIYF.

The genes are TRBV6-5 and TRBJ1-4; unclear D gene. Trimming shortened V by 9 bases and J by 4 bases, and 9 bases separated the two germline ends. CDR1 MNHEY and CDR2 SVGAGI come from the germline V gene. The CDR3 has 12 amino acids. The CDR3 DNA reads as TGTGCCAGTACGAACAGTAATGAAAAACTGTTTTTT. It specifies CASTNSNEKLFF.

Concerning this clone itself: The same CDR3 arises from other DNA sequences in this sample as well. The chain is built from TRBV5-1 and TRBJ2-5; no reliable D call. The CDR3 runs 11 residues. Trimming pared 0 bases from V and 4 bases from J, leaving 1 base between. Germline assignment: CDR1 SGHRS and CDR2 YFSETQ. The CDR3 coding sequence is TGCGCCAGCAGCTTGGCAGAGACCCAGTACTTC. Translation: CASSLAETQYF.

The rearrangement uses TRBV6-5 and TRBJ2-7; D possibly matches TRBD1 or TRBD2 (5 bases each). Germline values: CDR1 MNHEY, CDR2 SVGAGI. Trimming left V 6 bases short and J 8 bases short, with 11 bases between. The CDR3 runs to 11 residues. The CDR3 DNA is TGTGCCAGCAGGGGGGTTTTCAAGCAGTACTTC. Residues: CASRGVFKQYF.

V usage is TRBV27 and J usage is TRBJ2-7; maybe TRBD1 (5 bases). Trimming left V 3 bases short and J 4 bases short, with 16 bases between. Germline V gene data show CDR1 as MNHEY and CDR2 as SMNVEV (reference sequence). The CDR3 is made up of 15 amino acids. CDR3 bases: TGTGCCAGCAGTTTTCCGACAGAGATAGCTTACGAGCAGTACTTC. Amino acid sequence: CASSFPTEIAYEQYF.

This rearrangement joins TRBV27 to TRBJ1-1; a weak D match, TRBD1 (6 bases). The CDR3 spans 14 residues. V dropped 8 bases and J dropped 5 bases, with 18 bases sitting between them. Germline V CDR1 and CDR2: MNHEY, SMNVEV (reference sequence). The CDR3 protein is CASRRRQAITEAFF. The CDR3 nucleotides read TGTGCCAGCCGGAGACGACAGGCCATAACTGAAGCTTTCTTT.

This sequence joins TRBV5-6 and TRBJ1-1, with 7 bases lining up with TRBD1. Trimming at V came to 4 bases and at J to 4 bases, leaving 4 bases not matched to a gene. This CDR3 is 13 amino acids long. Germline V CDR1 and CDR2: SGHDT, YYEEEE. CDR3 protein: CASSADRVTEAFF. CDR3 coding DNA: TGTGCCAGCAGCGCCGACAGGGTCACTGAAGCTTTCTTT. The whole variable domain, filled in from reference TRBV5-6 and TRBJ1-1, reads DAGVTQSPTHLIKTRGQQVTLRCSPKSGHDTVSWYQQALGQGPQFIFQYYEEEERQRGNFPDRFSGHQFPNYSSELNVNALLLGDSALYLCASSADRVTEAFFGQGTRLTVV.

The DNA for the CDR3 is TGTGCCAGCAGTTACGGCCTAGCGGGAGTTACCCAAGAGACCCAGTACTTC. Amino acids: CASSYGLAGVTQETQYF. The chain has TRBV6-2 or TRBV6-3 and TRBJ2-5; 10 bases fit TRBD2. Germline loops: CDR1 MNHEY, CDR2 SVGEGT. After removal of 2 bases from V and 1 base from J, the junction contained 7 bases not matched to a gene. The CDR3 runs to 17 residues.

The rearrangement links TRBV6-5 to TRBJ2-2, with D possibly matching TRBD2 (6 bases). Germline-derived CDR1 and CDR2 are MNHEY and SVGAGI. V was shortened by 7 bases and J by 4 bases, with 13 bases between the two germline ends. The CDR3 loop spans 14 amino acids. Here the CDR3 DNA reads TGTGCCAGCACATACGGGACTTCCACCGGGGAGCTGTTTTTT. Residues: CASTYGTSTGELFF.

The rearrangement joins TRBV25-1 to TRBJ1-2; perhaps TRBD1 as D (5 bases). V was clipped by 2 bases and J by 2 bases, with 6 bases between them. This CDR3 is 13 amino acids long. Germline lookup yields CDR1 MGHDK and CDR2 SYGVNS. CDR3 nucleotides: TGTGCCAGCAGTGAAGAGGGGAACTATGGCTACACCTTC. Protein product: CASSEEGNYGYTF.